This T cell receptor (beta chain) was captured by sequencing in a study of blood T cell repertoires in COVID-19. Libraries were prepared by immunoSEQ multiplex PCR; TCRdb keeps only in-frame clonotypes and omits some of them. The top ten clones hold around 6.1% of a sample with 60,000 to 75,000 clones, about 90% of them seen once. The CDR3 runs 19 residues. Between the trimmed V and J ends, which lost 1 base and 1 base, there was a span of 22 bases. Germline-derived CDR1 and CDR2 are LGHNA and YSLEER. The TCR originated in a man between 60 and 70 years old with acute or convalescent COVID-19. This sequence joins TRBV4-3 and TRBJ1-2; D is uncertain. The sequenced sample consisted of peripheral blood. The DNA of the CDR3 is TGCGCCAGCAGCCAAGTTGTTTTTAAGGGAAGCGGAGATAACTATGGCTACACCTTC. This codes for CASSQVVFKGSGDNYGYTF.